What follows are 31 T cell receptor beta chains derived from one specimen sequenced in a study of blood T cell repertoires in COVID-19. The protocol was immunoSEQ multiplex PCR, while the TCRdb copy is restricted to in-frame clones and leaves out a portion. The table records tens of thousands of clones, 80% to 95% of them present only once. The sequencing sample was made of peripheral blood. The receptors were sampled from a man aged 50 or older with active COVID-19.

The V call is TRBV29-1, the J call TRBJ1-4; a weak D match, TRBD1 (5 bases). V was shortened by 6 bases and J by 10 bases, with 24 bases between the two germline ends. Germline values: CDR1 SQVTM, CDR2 ANQGSEA. The CDR3 loop spans 15 amino acids. CDR3 residues: CSVHSGSNHAGKLFF. CDR3 nucleotides: TGCAGCGTGCACTCAGGGTCGAACCATGCCGGAAAACTGTTTTTT.

The rearrangement joins TRBV6-4 to TRBJ2-2; the match to TRBD1 covers 10 bases. The CDR3 has 14 residues. Germline CDR1 reads MRHNA; CDR2 reads SNTAGT. The ends lost 2 bases at V and 6 bases at J; junction bases unmatched: 0. As DNA, the CDR3 is TGTGCCAGCAGTGACGGACAGGGGGCCGGGGAGCTGTTTTTT. Amino acids: CASSDGQGAGELFF.

This chain uses TRBV3-1 (or the pseudogene TRBV3-2) with TRBJ1-1; no firm D call. The V end lost 8 bases, the J end lost 6 bases, and 7 bases lay between the germline ends. Germline V lookup: CDR1 LGHDT, CDR2 YNNKEL (reference sequence). The CDR3 sequence is 10 residues long. Here the CDR3 reads CASGRSEAFF. DNA of the CDR3: TGTGCCAGCGGGAGGTCTGAAGCTTTCTTT.

The genes are TRBV15 and TRBJ2-7; the D gene is possibly TRBD1 (6 bases). The CDR3 runs to 15 residues. The germline gives CDR1 LNHNV, CDR2 YYDKDF (reference sequence). Trimming took off 1 base at V and 1 base at J, with 11 bases between the two ends. CDR3 sequence reads: CATSRAPQGSYEQYF. The CDR3 bases are TGTGCCACCAGCAGAGCCCCCCAGGGGTCCTACGAGCAGTACTTC.

The chain employs TRBV28 and TRBJ1-5; 7 bases fit TRBD1. J was trimmed by 4 bases and V by 5 bases; bases with no gene match: 8. The germline V gene has CDR1 MDHEN and CDR2 SYDVKM. The CDR3 runs 15 residues. DNA of the CDR3: TGTGCCAGCAGTCCCAGACAGGGCGGGAATCAGCCCCAGCATTTT. Its translation is CASSPRQGGNQPQHF.

The gene calls are TRBV10-2 and TRBJ1-6; possible D gene TRBD1, 6 bases. Trimming took off 4 bases at V and 5 bases at J, with 9 bases between the two ends. The CDR3 sequence is 14 residues long. Germline CDR1 is WSHSY and CDR2 is SAAADI. CDR3 loop: CASSAGQNNSPLHF. Written as DNA, the CDR3 is TGCGCCAGCAGTGCCGGACAGAATAATTCACCCCTCCACTTT.

The V call is TRBV5-1, the J call TRBJ2-3; D not certain. The CDR3 sequence is 14 residues long. With 0 bases removed from V and 0 bases from J, the gap between germline ends came to 5 bases. Germline V gene sequence: CDR1 SGHRS, CDR2 YFSETQ. DNA for the CDR3: TGCGCCAGCAGCTTGGACAGAAGCACAGATACGCAGTATTTT. It is translated as CASSLDRSTDTQYF.

V gene TRBV19 combines with J gene TRBJ2-1; 10 bases are shared with TRBD1. Unmatched junction bases numbered 4, after V lost 5 bases and J lost 3 bases. This CDR3 comprises 15 residues. The germline CDR1 and CDR2 sequences are LNHDA and SQIVND (reference sequence). The DNA of the CDR3 is TGTGCCAGTAGTCCGGGACAGGGGAACTACAATGAGCAGTTCTTC. Translation gives CASSPGQGNYNEQFF.

The chain employs TRBV5-8 and TRBJ1-4; no reliable D call. Looked up from germline, CDR1 is SGHTS and CDR2 is YDEGEE. V lost 5 bases and J lost 8, with 19 bases in between. The CDR3 is made up of 15 amino acids. The CDR3 DNA follows: TGTGCCAGCAGTGTGAGGGTCCCGGTTGGGGAAAAACTGTTTTTT. Residues: CASSVRVPVGEKLFF.

This chain connects TRBV21-1 to TRBJ2-3; the D segment call TRBD1 is taken from the table without a DNA check. TRBV21-1 is a recognized pseudogene. The CDR3 contains 12 residues. The CDR3 is CASSKDPVTQYF. The CDR3 DNA reads as TGTGCCAGCAGCAAAGACCCAGTGACGCAGTATTTT.

The chain recombines TRBV13 with TRBJ2-3; D might be TRBD2 (6 bases). Germline CDR1 PRHDT, CDR2 FYEKMQ (reference sequence). V was pared by 5 bases and J by 2 bases, with 11 bases between. The CDR3 is 14 residues long. The CDR3 loop reads CASSTRGNTDTQYF. As DNA, the CDR3 is TGTGCCAGCAGCACGCGGGGCAACACAGATACGCAGTATTTT. The full variable domain, completed using reference TRBV13 and TRBJ2-3, is AAGVIQSPRHLIKEKRETATLKCYPIPRHDTVYWYQQGPGQDPQFLISFYEKMQSDKGSIPDRFSAQQFSDYHSELNMSSLELGDSALYFCASSTRGNTDTQYFGPGTRLTVL.

J is TRBJ2-7 and V is TRBV20-1; the match to TRBD2 covers 9 bases. CDR3 length: 15 amino acids. Germline CDR1 DFQATT, CDR2 SNEGSKA (reference sequence). Germline trimming cut 3 bases from V and 2 bases from J; bases unmatched to any gene: 8. In DNA form, the CDR3 reads TGCAGTGCTAGTCCCCCTAGCGGGGCAACCTACGAGCAGTACTTC. This encodes CSASPPSGATYEQYF.

J is TRBJ1-5 and V is TRBV7-3, with 7 bases lining up with TRBD1. CDR3 size: 14 residues. With 5 bases clipped from V and 7 bases from J, the junction kept 8 bases outside the gene matches. In germline, CDR1 is SGHTA, CDR2 FQGTGA. CDR3 DNA: TGTGCCAGCAGCCCCGGGACAGTGGGCCAGCCCCAGCATTTT. It yields the protein CASSPGTVGQPQHF.

The rearrangement uses TRBV6-1 and TRBJ1-5; D perhaps matches TRBD1 (6 bases). From germline, CDR1 is MNHNS and CDR2 SASEGT. The V end lost 4 bases, the J end lost 5 bases, and 18 bases lay between the germline ends. This CDR3 spans 16 amino acids. In nucleotides, the CDR3 is TGTGCCAGCAGTGGAGTGGTAATGGGGGCTGATCAGCCCCAGCATTTT. Protein sequence: CASSGVVMGADQPQHF.

The rearrangement links TRBV28 to TRBJ1-6; possible D gene TRBD1, 6 bases. The CDR3 sequence is 14 residues long. Germline V gene data show CDR1 as MDHEN and CDR2 as SYDVKM. Trimming took off 0 bases at V and 9 bases at J, with 9 bases between the two ends. The CDR3 DNA reads as TGTGCCAGCAGTTTATGGGACAGTGGTTCACCCCTCCACTTT. It translates to CASSLWDSGSPLHF.

The chain has TRBV6-5 and TRBJ2-7; 8 nucleotides match TRBD1. The length of the CDR3 is 12 residues. Germline V lookup: CDR1 MNHEY, CDR2 SVGAGI. V trimming: 6 bases; J trimming: 7 bases; junction bases outside the gene matches: 5. For the CDR3, the DNA is TGTGCCAGCAGCCGGGACAGGAGAGAGCAGTACTTC. Protein: CASSRDRREQYF.

This chain connects TRBV27 to TRBJ1-2; D remains ambiguous. This CDR3 has 13 amino acids. V gave up 6 bases and J gave up 4 bases, with 12 bases separating them. Looked up from germline, CDR1 is MNHEY and CDR2 is SMNVEV (reference sequence). The CDR3 DNA sequence: TGTGCCAGCAGCCCAAGAGAAGCCTATGGCTACACCTTC. Translation gives CASSPREAYGYTF.

The genes are TRBV7-8 and TRBJ1-5; possibly TRBD1 for D (5 bases). The CDR3 extends over 13 amino acids. CDR1 is SGHVS, CDR2 FQNEAQ, per germline. The V end lost 5 bases, the J end lost 4 bases, and 9 bases lay between the germline ends. Here the CDR3 reads CASSMTENQPQHF. The CDR3 region has the DNA TGTGCCAGCAGCATGACAGAGAATCAGCCCCAGCATTTT. Filled out from reference TRBV7-8 and TRBJ1-5, the complete variable domain reads GAGVSQSPRYKVAKRGQDVALRCDPISGHVSLFWYQQALGQGPEFLTYFQNEAQLDKSGLPSDRFFAERPEGSVSTLKIQRTQQEDSAVYLCASSMTENQPQHFGDGTRLSIL.

The chain employs TRBV18 and TRBJ2-7; 9 nucleotides line up with TRBD1. V gave up 3 bases and J gave up 5 bases; unmatched junction bases: 8. The CDR3 is 15 residues long. Germline V gene data show CDR1 as KGHSH and CDR2 as LQKENI. DNA of the CDR3: TGTGCCAGCTCACCTGAACAGGGGGCAAACAACGAGCAGTACTTC. It is translated as CASSPEQGANNEQYF.

This clone was seen only once. The V and J genes are TRBV7-6 and TRBJ2-5; tentative D call: TRBD2 (5 bases). Germline CDR1 and CDR2: SGHVS and FNYEAQ. V was clipped by 5 bases and J by 4 bases, with 11 bases between them. CDR3 size: 13 residues. The CDR3 loop reads CASSRGLRETQYF. In DNA, the CDR3 is TGTGCCAGCAGCCGAGGGTTACGAGAGACCCAGTACTTC.

The chain is built from TRBV3-1 (or the pseudogene TRBV3-2) and TRBJ1-2; 8 bases align to TRBD1. Per the germline V gene, CDR1 is LGHDT and CDR2 is YNNKEL (reference sequence). Trimming took 4 bases from V and 0 from J; bases not matched to a gene: 4. CDR3 length: 15 amino acids. The CDR3 DNA reads as TGTGCCAGCAGCCTTGGACAGGGAGCTAACTATGGCTACACCTTC. This translates into CASSLGQGANYGYTF.

This rearrangement joins TRBV4-2 to TRBJ2-7; no clear D gene. The CDR3 runs 15 residues. Trimming left V 0 bases short and J 2 bases short, with 11 bases between. Germline V gene data show CDR1 as LGHNA and CDR2 as YNFKEQ. The CDR3 loop is CASSQDPRAAYEQYF. The CDR3 bases are TGTGCCAGCAGCCAAGATCCTAGAGCAGCCTACGAGCAGTACTTC.

V gene TRBV6-5 combines with J gene TRBJ2-5; a possible D gene is TRBD2 (5 bases). The CDR3 runs 13 residues. From germline, CDR1 is MNHEY and CDR2 SVGAGI. V was pared by 6 bases and J by 5 bases, with 13 bases between. The CDR3 coding sequence is TGTGCCAGCAGCTGGACTTCTCGGGAGACCCAGTACTTC. This encodes CASSWTSRETQYF.

The chain carries TRBV7-7 and TRBJ2-1, with TRBD2 matching over 8 bases. V was clipped by 8 bases and J by 6 bases; unmatched bases: 12. This CDR3 has 15 residues. Germline values: CDR1 SSHAT, CDR2 FNYEAQ (reference sequence). CDR3 nucleotide sequence: TGTGCCAGCTCTTCCGGGAGGGCCTCTCTCAATGAGCAGTTCTTC. Encoded protein: CASSSGRASLNEQFF.

V and J are TRBV25-1 and TRBJ1-5; D is ambiguous. The V and J ends lost 2 bases and 1 base respectively, with 6 bases between them. The CDR3 is made up of 14 amino acids. Germline V gene sequence: CDR1 MGHDK, CDR2 SYGVNS. The CDR3: CASSEGGSNQPQHF. As DNA, the CDR3 is TGTGCCAGCAGTGAAGGCGGCAGCAATCAGCCCCAGCATTTT.

This sequence joins TRBV28 and TRBJ2-7; TRBD1 aligns across 10 bases. The germline gives CDR1 MDHEN, CDR2 SYDVKM. The CDR3 is made up of 16 amino acids. V dropped 7 bases and J dropped 1; count of bases not matched to a gene: 10. The CDR3 bases are TGTGCCAGCACTTCTGGGGGGGGACAGGGGTCCTACGAGCAGTACTTC. Its translation: CASTSGGGQGSYEQYF.

This sequence joins TRBV6-2 or TRBV6-3 and TRBJ2-1, with 7 nucleotides matching TRBD1. J lost 7 bases, V lost 0 bases, and 9 bases had no gene match. The CDR3 has 16 amino acids. Germline lookup yields CDR1 MNHEY and CDR2 SVGEGT. DNA for the CDR3: TGTGCCAGCAGTTACTCCACAGGGGCGAGGCGGAATGAGCAGTTCTTC. This encodes CASSYSTGARRNEQFF.

The V and J genes are TRBV28 and TRBJ2-7, with TRBD2 matching over 7 bases. J lost 1 base, V lost 6 bases, and 6 bases had no gene match. The CDR3 length is 14 residues. Per the germline V gene, CDR1 is MDHEN and CDR2 is SYDVKM. The CDR3: CASRRAGQSYEQYF. The CDR3 region has the DNA TGTGCCAGCAGGAGAGCGGGGCAATCCTACGAGCAGTACTTC.

The rearrangement joins TRBV18 to TRBJ1-2; 9 bases are shared with TRBD1. The germline gives CDR1 KGHSH, CDR2 LQKENI. This CDR3 has 17 amino acids. Trimming removed 6 bases from V and 0 bases from J; junction bases left unmatched: 11. The CDR3 reads CASSPGQGNLANYGYTF. The CDR3 bases are TGTGCCAGCTCGCCGGGACAGGGAAACCTAGCTAACTATGGCTACACCTTC. Combining the CDR3 with reference TRBV18 and TRBJ1-2 gives the whole variable domain NAGVMQNPRHLVRRRGQEARLRCSPMKGHSHVYWYRQLPEEGLKFMVYLQKENIIDESGMPKERFSAEFPKEGPSILRIQQVVRGDSAAYFCASSPGQGNLANYGYTFGSGTRLTVV.

This clone was seen once. The chain uses TRBV4-1 and TRBJ2-2; the match to TRBD1 covers 7 bases. The CDR3 contains 16 residues. Germline V gene lookup returns CDR1 MGHRA and CDR2 YSYEKL. V dropped 0 bases and J dropped 6; count of bases not matched to a gene: 7. Here the CDR3 reads CASSQDIRQGSGELFF. DNA for the CDR3: TGCGCCAGCAGCCAAGATATTAGACAGGGATCCGGGGAGCTGTTTTTT.

V gene TRBV6-5 combines with J gene TRBJ2-5; the match to TRBD1 covers 7 bases. The germline gives CDR1 MNHEY, CDR2 SVGAGI. This CDR3 comprises 13 residues. V lost 5 bases, J lost 2 bases, and 2 bases stayed unmatched. The CDR3 nucleotides are TGTGCCAGCAGTCAGGGGGAACAAGAGACCCAGTACTTC. This gives the protein CASSQGEQETQYF.